Detailed here is one TCR beta chain. This sample was included in a study of blood T cell repertoires in COVID-19. Study as a whole: Sites in the United States, Italy and Spain provided acute and convalescent COVID-19 samples.

Germline V gene lookup returns CDR1 MRHNA and CDR2 SNTAGT. Trimming at V came to 7 bases and at J to 2 bases, leaving 12 bases not matched to a gene. The CDR3 totals 16 residues. Under the authors' procedure: Nucleated cell number was recorded as an estimate derived from reference gene primer amplification. TCRdb's copy holds only in-frame clones and misses some; the assay was immunoSEQ multiplex PCR. The DNA was the basis for D and trimming; V, J and clone size are from that table. The sample has approximately 170,000 clones; under 90% are singletons. The sample consisted of peripheral blood. The sequence was collected from an elderly woman with acute or convalescent COVID-19. The chain uses TRBV6-4 and TRBJ2-5, with 8 bases fitting TRBD1. The CDR3 region is CASTYSGGAGQETQYF. The CDR3 DNA sequence: TGTGCCAGCACCTATTCAGGGGGCGCGGGTCAAGAGACCCAGTACTTC.